This TCR beta chain originates from a study of OX40 agonist ivuxolimab in advanced cancers. Study in general: The study enrolled dose-escalation patients with hepatocellular carcinoma, melanoma, renal cell or head and neck cancer. The study, taken as a whole, reports: At 0.1 to 3.0 mg/kg and by week 6, clonal expansion occurred in CD4+ and CD8+ blood T cells. No antigen was identified for the clonally expanded peripheral T cells.

Collection of blood occurred at baseline, at cycle 4 day 1, and at cycle 7 day 1. This clone was seen more than once but under ten times. The target antigen is unknown. TCRdb's copy holds only in-frame clones and misses some; the assay was immunoSEQ multiplex PCR. The sample yields about 28,000 clones, about 85% seen once. Germline values: CDR1 GTSNPN, CDR2 SVGIG (reference sequence). V was shortened by 5 bases and J by 0 bases, with 16 bases between the two germline ends. The CDR3 length is 15 residues. The clonotype comes from an adult with an advanced solid tumor such as melanoma, head and neck, liver or kidney cancer. The rearrangement uses TRBV30 and TRBJ1-1, with no clear D. The specimen was CD4+ or CD8+ T cells sorted from blood, collected in a trial of the OX40 agonist ivuxolimab. CDR3 amino acids: CAWDPYGGMNTEAFF. CDR3 bases: TGTGCCTGGGATCCTTATGGAGGAATGAACACTGAAGCTTTCTTT.